The 14 T cell receptor beta chains below come from one sample, sequenced in a study of cytomegalovirus exposure and HLA in healthy donors. Primers for the PCR totalled 60 Vbeta and 13 Jbeta. Data came from immunoSEQ multiplex PCR; TCRdb stores just in-frame clones and leaves some out. This table holds around 190,000 clones, less than 85% found once. The sequenced sample was PBMCs. The receptor source for this set is a man in his forties in good health and CMV-seronegative.

The table lists this clone with a count of one. The chain combines TRBV27 with TRBJ2-3, with 11 positions matching TRBD2. The CDR3 length is 19 residues. Trimming cost V 4 bases and J 0 bases; bases outside gene matches: 12. Germline V lookup: CDR1 MNHEY, CDR2 SMNVEV (reference sequence). The CDR3 DNA sequence: TGTGCCAGCAGTTCGTATAGCGGGAGGGTAGGACCCAGCACAGATACGCAGTATTTT. Protein sequence: CASSSYSGRVGPSTDTQYF.

CDR3 DNA sequence: TGTGCCAGCAGCAACCCCCGGGGTTTGGATGGCTACACCTTC. Its translation: CASSNPRGLDGYTF. The V and J genes are TRBV7-9 and TRBJ1-2; D gene ambiguous. Germline V gene sequence: CDR1 SEHNR, CDR2 FQNEAQ (reference sequence). This CDR3 spans 14 amino acids. V lost 5 bases to trimming and J lost 6 bases, with 16 bases between them.

This clone appeared once. This chain links TRBV11-2 with TRBJ2-1, with TRBD2 matching 10 bases. The germline V gene encodes CDR1 SGHAT and CDR2 FQNNGV. The CDR3 spans 13 residues. The V and J ends lost 5 bases and 7 bases, in that order; junction bases with no gene match: 2. The CDR3 spells CASSPGLANEQFF. The CDR3 coding sequence is TGTGCCAGCAGCCCGGGACTAGCGAATGAGCAGTTCTTC.

The chain joins TRBV9 to TRBJ2-3; no firm D call. Germline CDR1 reads SGDLS; CDR2 reads YYNGEE. V lost 4 bases, J lost 0 bases, and 18 bases lay in between. This CDR3 contains 17 residues. This CDR3 reads CASSSSRLSSSTDTQYF. As DNA, the CDR3 is TGTGCCAGCAGCTCCTCTCGACTCTCATCTAGCACAGATACGCAGTATTTT.

The chain has TRBV6-1 and TRBJ2-1; D gene uncertain. CDR3 size: 14 residues. Trimming pared 7 bases from V and 0 bases from J, leaving 10 bases between. Per germline, CDR1 MNHNS and CDR2 SASEGT. This chain's CDR3 is CASTTLSSYNEQFF. The CDR3 DNA sequence: TGTGCCAGCACGACTCTTAGCTCCTACAATGAGCAGTTCTTC.

V gene TRBV7-2 combines with J gene TRBJ1-2; no reliable D call. V was clipped by 5 bases and J by 2 bases, with 21 bases between them. Per germline, CDR1 SGHTA and CDR2 FQGNSA. CDR3 length: 17 amino acids. Here the CDR3 DNA reads TGTGCCAGCAGCCAAGTGGGCAACCAACCCGGAAACTATGGCTACACCTTC. It yields the protein CASSQVGNQPGNYGYTF.

Remarks on this clone: The junction does not match germline at one end; this may be a read error. This rearrangement joins TRBV11-1 to TRBJ2-5; D unclear. CDR1 SGHAT and CDR2 FQDESV come from the germline V gene (reference sequence). This CDR3 spans 11 amino acids. The CDR3 DNA follows: TGTGCCAACAGCTTCGAAGAGACCCAGTACTTC. Its protein product is CANSFEETQYF.

This clone was found once. The rearrangement joins TRBV11-2 to TRBJ1-2; 9 bases are shared with TRBD1. J was trimmed by 7 bases and V by 3 bases; bases with no gene match: 9. Germline-derived CDR1 and CDR2 are SGHAT and FQNNGV. The CDR3 contains 15 residues. CDR3 sequence (DNA): TGTGCCAGCAGCTTGAACCCTGGACAGGGGTTTGGCTACACCTTC. Protein product: CASSLNPGQGFGYTF.

V and J are TRBV7-9 and TRBJ2-1; perhaps TRBD1 as D (5 bases). The CDR3 is made up of 14 amino acids. Germline V gene data show CDR1 as SEHNR and CDR2 as FQNEAQ (reference sequence). Trimming stripped 2 bases from V and 6 bases from J, with 11 bases between. Here the CDR3 DNA reads TGTGCCAGCAGCTTATTCGCAGGGATCAATGAGCAGTTCTTC. This sequence encodes CASSLFAGINEQFF.

The chain joins TRBV7-2 to TRBJ1-1; unclear D gene. Germline values: CDR1 SGHTA, CDR2 FQGNSA. The V end lost 2 bases, the J end lost 7 bases, and 8 bases lay between the germline ends. The CDR3 length is 12 residues. The CDR3 DNA follows: TGTGCCAGCAGCTTATGGGAGGGTGAAGCTTTCTTT. The encoded protein is CASSLWEGEAFF.

This clone was counted once. V and J are TRBV11-3 and TRBJ2-1, with D possibly being TRBD2 (5 bases). CDR1 SGHNT and CDR2 YENEEA come from the germline V gene. CDR3 size: 16 residues. Trimming stripped 0 bases from V and 1 base from J, with 10 bases between. CDR3 protein: CASSLERGTSYNEQFF. DNA of the CDR3: TGTGCCAGCAGCTTAGAACGGGGTACATCCTACAATGAGCAGTTCTTC.

V and J are TRBV11-3 and TRBJ1-1; D might be TRBD1 (5 bases). The CDR3 loop spans 14 amino acids. Germline CDR1 reads SGHNT; CDR2 reads YENEEA. With 3 bases removed from V and 0 bases from J, the gap between germline ends came to 8 bases. CDR3 region: CASSLGRVNTEAFF. As DNA, the CDR3 is TGTGCCAGCAGCTTGGGGCGCGTGAACACTGAAGCTTTCTTT.

This clone was seen a few times. Within the sample, other DNA sequences also encode this same CDR3. V gene TRBV6-5 combines with J gene TRBJ1-1; 8 bases fit TRBD1. V lost 2 bases and J lost 0; bases outside the gene matches: 2. Germline V gene sequence: CDR1 MNHEY, CDR2 SVGAGI. This CDR3 spans 15 amino acids. In DNA, the CDR3 is TGTGCCAGCAGTTACAGGGGACAGGTGAACACTGAAGCTTTCTTT. Protein product: CASSYRGQVNTEAFF.

The V and J genes are TRBV19 and TRBJ2-3; the D is unclear. The CDR3 sequence is 13 residues long. Germline values: CDR1 LNHDA, CDR2 SQIVND (reference sequence). V was trimmed by 2 bases and J by 1 base, leaving 4 bases between them. The CDR3: CASSIKRTDTQYF. In nucleotides, the CDR3 is TGTGCCAGTAGTATAAAGCGCACAGATACGCAGTATTTT.